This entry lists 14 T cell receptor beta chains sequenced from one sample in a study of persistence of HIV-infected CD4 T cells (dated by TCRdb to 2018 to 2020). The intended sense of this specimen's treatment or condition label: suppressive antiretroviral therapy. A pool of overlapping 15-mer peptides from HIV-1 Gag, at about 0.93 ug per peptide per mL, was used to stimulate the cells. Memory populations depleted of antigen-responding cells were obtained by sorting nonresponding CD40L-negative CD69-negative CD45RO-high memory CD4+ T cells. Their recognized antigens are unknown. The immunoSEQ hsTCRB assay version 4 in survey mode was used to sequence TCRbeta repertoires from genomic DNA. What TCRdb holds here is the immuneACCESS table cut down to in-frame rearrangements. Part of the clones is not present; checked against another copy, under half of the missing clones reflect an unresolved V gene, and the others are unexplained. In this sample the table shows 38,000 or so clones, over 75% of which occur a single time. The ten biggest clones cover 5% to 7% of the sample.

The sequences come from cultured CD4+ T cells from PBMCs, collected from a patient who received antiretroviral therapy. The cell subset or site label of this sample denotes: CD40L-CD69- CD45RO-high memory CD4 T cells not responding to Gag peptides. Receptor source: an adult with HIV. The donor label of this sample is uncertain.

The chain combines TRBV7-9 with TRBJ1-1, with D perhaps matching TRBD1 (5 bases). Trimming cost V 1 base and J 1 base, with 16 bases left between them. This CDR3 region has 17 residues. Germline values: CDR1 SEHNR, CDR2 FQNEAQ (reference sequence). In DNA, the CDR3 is TGTGCCAGCAGCTTAGGGGGAGGTAGGGGCTCGAACACTGAAGCTTTCTTT. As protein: CASSLGGGRGSNTEAFF.

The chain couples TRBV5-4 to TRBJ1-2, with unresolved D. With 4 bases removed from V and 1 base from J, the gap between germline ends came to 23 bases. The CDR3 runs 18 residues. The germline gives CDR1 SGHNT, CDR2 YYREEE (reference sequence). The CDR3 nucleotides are TGTGCCAGCAGCCAGTCCTCACCCACAGTCTCCTTTAACTATGGCTACACCTTC. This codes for CASSQSSPTVSFNYGYTF.

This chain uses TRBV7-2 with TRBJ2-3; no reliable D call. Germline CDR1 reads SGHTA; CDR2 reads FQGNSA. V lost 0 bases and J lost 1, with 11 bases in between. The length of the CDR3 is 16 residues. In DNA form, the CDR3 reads TGTGCCAGCAGCTTAGCTCGGTCCCACGGCACAGATACGCAGTATTTT. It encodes CASSLARSHGTDTQYF.

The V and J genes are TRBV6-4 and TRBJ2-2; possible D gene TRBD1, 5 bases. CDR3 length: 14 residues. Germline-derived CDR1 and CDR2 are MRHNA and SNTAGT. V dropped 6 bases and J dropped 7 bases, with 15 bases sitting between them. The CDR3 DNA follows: TGTGCCAGCAGGGGCGAATCAGGGTACGGGGAGCTGTTTTTT. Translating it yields CASRGESGYGELFF.

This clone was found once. The CDR3 loop is CASQGIVGSNQPQHF. CDR3 DNA: TGTGCCAGCCAGGGGATCGTTGGTAGCAATCAGCCCCAGCATTTT. The genes are TRBV4-2 and TRBJ1-5; tentatively, D is TRBD1 (6 bases). CDR3 length equals 15 residues. Deletions cut 8 bases from V and 0 bases from J, with 14 bases between. Germline V lookup: CDR1 LGHNA, CDR2 YNFKEQ.

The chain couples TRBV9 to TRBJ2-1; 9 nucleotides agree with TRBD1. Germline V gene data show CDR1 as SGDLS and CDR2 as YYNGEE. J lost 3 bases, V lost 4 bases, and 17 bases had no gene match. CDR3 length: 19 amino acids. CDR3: CASSKGRGQGFSNYNEQFF. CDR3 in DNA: TGTGCCAGCAGCAAGGGGAGGGGACAGGGCTTCTCAAACTACAATGAGCAGTTCTTC.

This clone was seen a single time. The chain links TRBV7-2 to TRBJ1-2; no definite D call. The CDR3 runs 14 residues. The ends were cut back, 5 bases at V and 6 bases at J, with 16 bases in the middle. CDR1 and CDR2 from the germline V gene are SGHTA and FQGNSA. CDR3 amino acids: CASSEGGRADGYTF. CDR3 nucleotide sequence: TGTGCCAGCAGCGAGGGAGGGCGGGCGGATGGCTACACCTTC.

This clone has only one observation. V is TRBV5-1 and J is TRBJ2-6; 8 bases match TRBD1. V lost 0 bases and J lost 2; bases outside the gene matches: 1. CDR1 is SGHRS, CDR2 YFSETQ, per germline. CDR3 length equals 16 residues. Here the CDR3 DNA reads TGCGCCAGCAGCTTGGAGACAGGGGCTGGGGCCAACGTCCTGACTTTC. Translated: CASSLETGAGANVLTF. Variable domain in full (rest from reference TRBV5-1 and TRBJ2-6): KAGVTQTPRYLIKTRGQQVTLSCSPISGHRSVSWYQQTPGQGLQFLFEYFSETQRNKGNFPGRFSGRQFSNSRSEMNVSTLELGDSALYLCASSLETGAGANVLTFGAGSRLTVL.

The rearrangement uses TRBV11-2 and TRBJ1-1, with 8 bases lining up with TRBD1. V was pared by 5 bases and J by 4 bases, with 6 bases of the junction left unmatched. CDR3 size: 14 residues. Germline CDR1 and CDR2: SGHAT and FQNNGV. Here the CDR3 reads CASSPTTGGTEAFF. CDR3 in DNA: TGTGCCAGCAGCCCAACAACAGGGGGCACTGAAGCTTTCTTT.

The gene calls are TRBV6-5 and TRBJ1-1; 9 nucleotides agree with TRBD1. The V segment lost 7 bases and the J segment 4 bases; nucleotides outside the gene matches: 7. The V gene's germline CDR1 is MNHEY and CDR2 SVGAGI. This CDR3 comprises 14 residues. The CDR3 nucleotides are TGTGCCAGCACCCAATTGGGACAGGGCACTGAAGCTTTCTTT. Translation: CASTQLGQGTEAFF.

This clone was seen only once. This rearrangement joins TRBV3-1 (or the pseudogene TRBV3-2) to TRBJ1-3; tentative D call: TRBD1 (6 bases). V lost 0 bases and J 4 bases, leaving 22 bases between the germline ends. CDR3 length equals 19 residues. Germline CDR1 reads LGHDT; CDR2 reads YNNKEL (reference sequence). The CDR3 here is CASSQDGFQITGRGNTIYF. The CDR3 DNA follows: TGTGCCAGCAGCCAAGATGGATTCCAAATTACAGGGAGGGGAAACACCATATATTTT.

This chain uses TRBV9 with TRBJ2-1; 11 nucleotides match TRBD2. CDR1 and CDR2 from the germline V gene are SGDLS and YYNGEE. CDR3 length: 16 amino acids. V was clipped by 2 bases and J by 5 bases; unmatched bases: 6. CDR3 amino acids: CASSVSGGAWDNEQFF. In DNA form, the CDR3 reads TGTGCCAGCAGCGTTAGCGGGGGGGCCTGGGACAATGAGCAGTTCTTC.

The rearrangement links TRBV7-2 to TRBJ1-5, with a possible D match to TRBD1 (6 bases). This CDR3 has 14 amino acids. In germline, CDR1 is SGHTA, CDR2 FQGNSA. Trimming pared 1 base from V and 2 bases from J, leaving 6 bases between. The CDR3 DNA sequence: TGTGCCAGCAGCTTAGACAGGGGCAATCAGCCCCAGCATTTT. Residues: CASSLDRGNQPQHF.

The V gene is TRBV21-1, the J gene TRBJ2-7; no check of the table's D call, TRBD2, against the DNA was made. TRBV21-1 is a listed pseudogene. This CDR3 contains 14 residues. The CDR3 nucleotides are TGTGCCAGCAGCAAACCCCTAACCCTTTACGAGCAGTACTTC. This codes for CASSKPLTLYEQYF.